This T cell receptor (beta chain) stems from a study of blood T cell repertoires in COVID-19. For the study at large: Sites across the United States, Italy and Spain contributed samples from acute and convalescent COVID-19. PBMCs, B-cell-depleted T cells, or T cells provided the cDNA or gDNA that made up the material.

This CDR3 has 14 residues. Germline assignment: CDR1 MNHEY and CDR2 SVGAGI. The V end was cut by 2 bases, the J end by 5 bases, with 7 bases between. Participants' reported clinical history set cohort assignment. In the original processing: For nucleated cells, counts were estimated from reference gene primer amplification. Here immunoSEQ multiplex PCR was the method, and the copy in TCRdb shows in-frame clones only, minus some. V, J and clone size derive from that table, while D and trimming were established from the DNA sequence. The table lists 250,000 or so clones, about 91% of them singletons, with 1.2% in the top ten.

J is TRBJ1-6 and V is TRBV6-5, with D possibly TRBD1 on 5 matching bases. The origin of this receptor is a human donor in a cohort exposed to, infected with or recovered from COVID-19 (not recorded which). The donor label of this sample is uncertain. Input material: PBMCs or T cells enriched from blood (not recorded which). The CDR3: CASSYRQNNSPLHF. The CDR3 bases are TGTGCCAGCAGTTACAGACAGAATAATTCACCCCTCCACTTT.